This T cell receptor (beta chain) was sequenced in a study of T cell responses to AZD1222 COVID-19 vaccine. Repertoires were generated with immunoSEQ multiplex PCR, while TCRdb's copy carries only in-frame clones and drops some. The repertoire consists of fewer than 120,000 clones, with around 85% occurring once and the leading ten covering 4% to 5%. The germline V gene has CDR1 MNHEY and CDR2 SMNVEV (reference sequence). Deletions cut 1 base from V and 1 base from J, with 7 bases between. This CDR3 comprises 14 residues. Specimen: peripheral blood, collected on day 0 of AZD1222 vaccination. This sequence joins TRBV27 and TRBJ1-1; TRBD1 might be the D (5 bases). This TCR derives from an adult in good health. The CDR3 bases are TGTGCCAGCAGTTTATACGGACAGAACACTGAAGCTTTCTTT. Translated, it gives CASSLYGQNTEAFF.